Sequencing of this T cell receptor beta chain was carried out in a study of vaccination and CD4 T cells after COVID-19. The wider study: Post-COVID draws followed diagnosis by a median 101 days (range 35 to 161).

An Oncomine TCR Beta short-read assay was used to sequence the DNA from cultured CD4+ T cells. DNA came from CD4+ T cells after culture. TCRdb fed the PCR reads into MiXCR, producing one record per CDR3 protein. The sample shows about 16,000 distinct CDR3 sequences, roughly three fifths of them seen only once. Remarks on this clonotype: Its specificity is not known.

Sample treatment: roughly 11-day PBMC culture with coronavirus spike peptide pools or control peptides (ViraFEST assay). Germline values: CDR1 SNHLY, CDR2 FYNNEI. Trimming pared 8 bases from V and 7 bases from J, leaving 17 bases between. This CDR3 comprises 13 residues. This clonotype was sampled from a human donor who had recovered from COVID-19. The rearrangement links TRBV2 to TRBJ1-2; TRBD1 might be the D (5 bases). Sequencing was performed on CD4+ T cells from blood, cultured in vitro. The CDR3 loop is CASLAQGYLGYTF. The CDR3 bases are TGTGCCAGCTTAGCCCAGGGTTATCTTGGCTACACCTTC.